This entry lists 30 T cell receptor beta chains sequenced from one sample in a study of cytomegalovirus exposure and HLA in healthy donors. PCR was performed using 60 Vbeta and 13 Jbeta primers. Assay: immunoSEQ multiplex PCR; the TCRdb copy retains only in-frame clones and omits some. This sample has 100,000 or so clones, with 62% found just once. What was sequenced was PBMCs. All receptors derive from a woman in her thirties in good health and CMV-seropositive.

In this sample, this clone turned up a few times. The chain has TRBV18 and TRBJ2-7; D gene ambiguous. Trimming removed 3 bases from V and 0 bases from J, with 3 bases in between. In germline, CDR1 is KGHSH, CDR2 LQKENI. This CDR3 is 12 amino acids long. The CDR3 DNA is TGTGCCAGCTCACCCAACTCCTACGAGCAGTACTTC. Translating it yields CASSPNSYEQYF. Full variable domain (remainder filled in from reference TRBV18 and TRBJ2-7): NAGVMQNPRHLVRRRGQEARLRCSPMKGHSHVYWYRQLPEEGLKFMVYLQKENIIDESGMPKERFSAEFPKEGPSILRIQQVVRGDSAAYFCASSPNSYEQYFGPGTRLTVT.

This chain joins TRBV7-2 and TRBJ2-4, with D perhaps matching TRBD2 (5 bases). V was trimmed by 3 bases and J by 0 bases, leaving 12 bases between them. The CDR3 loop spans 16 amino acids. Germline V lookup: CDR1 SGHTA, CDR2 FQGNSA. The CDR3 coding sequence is TGTGCCAGCAGCTTGACTAAACTCGTAGCCAAAAACATTCAGTACTTC. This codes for CASSLTKLVAKNIQYF. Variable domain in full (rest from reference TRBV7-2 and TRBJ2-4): GAGVSQSPSNKVTEKGKDVELRCDPISGHTALYWYRQSLGQGLEFLIYFQGNSAPDKSGLPSDRFSAERTGGSVSTLTIQRTQQEDSAVYLCASSLTKLVAKNIQYFGAGTRLSVL.

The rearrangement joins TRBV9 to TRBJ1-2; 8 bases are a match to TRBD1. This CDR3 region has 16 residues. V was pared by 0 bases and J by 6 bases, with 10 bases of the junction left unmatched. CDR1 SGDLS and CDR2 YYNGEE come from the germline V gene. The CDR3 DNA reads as TGTGCCAGCAGCGTAGGGGTATCAGGGGGCGGGGATGGCTACACCTTC. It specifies CASSVGVSGGGDGYTF.

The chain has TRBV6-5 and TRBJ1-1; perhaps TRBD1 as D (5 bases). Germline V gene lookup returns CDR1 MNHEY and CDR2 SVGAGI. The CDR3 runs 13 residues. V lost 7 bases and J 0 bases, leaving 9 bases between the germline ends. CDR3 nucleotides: TGTGCCAGCAACAAAGGGGTGAACACTGAAGCTTTCTTT. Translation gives CASNKGVNTEAFF.

The CDR3 DNA reads as TGTGCCAGCAGTCCCTCCCTAGATCGAGGCTCCTACGAGCAGTACTTC. Translating it yields CASSPSLDRGSYEQYF. This sequence joins TRBV25-1 and TRBJ2-7; D call uncertain. The CDR3 consists of 16 residues. Trimming removed 5 bases from V and 0 bases from J, with 17 bases in between. Germline V lookup: CDR1 MGHDK, CDR2 SYGVNS.

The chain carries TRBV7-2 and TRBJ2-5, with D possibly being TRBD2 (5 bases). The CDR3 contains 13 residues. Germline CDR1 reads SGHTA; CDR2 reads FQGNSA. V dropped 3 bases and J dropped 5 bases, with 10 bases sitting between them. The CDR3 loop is CASSLSSGETQYF. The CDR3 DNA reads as TGTGCCAGCAGCTTGAGTTCGGGGGAGACCCAGTACTTC. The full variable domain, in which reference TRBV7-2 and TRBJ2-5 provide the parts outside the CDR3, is GAGVSQSPSNKVTEKGKDVELRCDPISGHTALYWYRQSLGQGLEFLIYFQGNSAPDKSGLPSDRFSAERTGGSVSTLTIQRTQQEDSAVYLCASSLSSGETQYFGPGTRLLVL.

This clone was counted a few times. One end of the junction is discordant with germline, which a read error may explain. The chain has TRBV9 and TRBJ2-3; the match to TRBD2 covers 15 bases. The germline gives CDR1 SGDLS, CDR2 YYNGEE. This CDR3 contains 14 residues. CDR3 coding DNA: TGTGCCAGCAGCGTAGGGACTAGCGGGGGGGCGGTCATTTTT. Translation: CASSVGTSGGAVIF.

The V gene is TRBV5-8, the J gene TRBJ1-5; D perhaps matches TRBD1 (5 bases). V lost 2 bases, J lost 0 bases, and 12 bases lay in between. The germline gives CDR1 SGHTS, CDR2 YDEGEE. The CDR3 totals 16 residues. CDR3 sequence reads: CASSFIGVYSNQPQHF. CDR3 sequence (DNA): TGTGCCAGCAGCTTTATAGGGGTTTATAGCAATCAGCCCCAGCATTTT.

CDR3 nucleotide sequence: TGTGCCAGCAGCTTAGCGGGGACAGGGGGCAATGAAAAACTGTTTTTT. Translation gives CASSLAGTGGNEKLFF. The chain recombines TRBV7-2 with TRBJ1-4, with 12 nucleotides matching TRBD1. The length of the CDR3 is 16 residues. The V gene end was trimmed by 0 bases and the J gene end by 5 bases; junction bases not matched to a gene: 1. Germline V gene lookup returns CDR1 SGHTA and CDR2 FQGNSA.

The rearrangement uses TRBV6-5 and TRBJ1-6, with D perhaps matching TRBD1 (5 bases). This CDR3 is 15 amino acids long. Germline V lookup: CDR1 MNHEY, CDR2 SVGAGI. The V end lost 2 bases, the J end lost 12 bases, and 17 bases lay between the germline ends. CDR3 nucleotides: TGTGCCAGCAGTTACGGGGTTTGGGGGGTGTTACCCCTCCACTTT. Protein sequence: CASSYGVWGVLPLHF.

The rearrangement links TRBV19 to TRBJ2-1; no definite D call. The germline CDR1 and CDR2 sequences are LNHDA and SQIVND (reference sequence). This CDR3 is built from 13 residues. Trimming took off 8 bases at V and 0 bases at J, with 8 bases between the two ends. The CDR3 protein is CASVGASYNEQFF. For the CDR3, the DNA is TGTGCCAGTGTCGGTGCCTCCTACAATGAGCAGTTCTTC.

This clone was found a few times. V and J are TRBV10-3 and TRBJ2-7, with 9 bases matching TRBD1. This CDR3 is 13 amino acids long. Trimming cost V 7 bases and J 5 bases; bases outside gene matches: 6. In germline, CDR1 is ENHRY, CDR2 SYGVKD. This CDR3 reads CAINGQGNDEQYF. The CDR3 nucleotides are TGTGCCATCAACGGACAGGGGAACGACGAGCAGTACTTC.

The CDR3 spells CASSPRGSNYGYTF. The CDR3 bases are TGCGCCAGCAGTCCTCGCGGATCTAACTATGGCTACACCTTC. The chain uses TRBV10-1 and TRBJ1-2, with D uncertain. The germline V gene has CDR1 WNHNN and CDR2 SYGVQD (reference sequence). The length of the CDR3 is 14 residues. V was clipped by 5 bases and J by 0 bases, with 10 bases between them.

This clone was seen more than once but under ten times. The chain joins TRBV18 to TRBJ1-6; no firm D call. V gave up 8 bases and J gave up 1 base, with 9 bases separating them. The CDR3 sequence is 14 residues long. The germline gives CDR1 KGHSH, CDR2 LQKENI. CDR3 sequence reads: CASRASSYNSPLHF. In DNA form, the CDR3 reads TGTGCCAGCCGTGCGAGTTCCTATAATTCACCCCTCCACTTT.

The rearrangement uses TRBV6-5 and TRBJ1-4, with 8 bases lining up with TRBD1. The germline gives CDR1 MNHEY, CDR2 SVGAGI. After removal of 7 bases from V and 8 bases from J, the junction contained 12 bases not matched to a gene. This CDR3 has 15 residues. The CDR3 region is CASTVRTGRGEKLFF. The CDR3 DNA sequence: TGTGCCAGCACCGTTCGGACAGGGAGGGGGGAAAAACTGTTTTTT.

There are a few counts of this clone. CDR3 residues: CASAPGTSGYQETQYF. In DNA form, the CDR3 reads TGTGCTAGTGCCCCAGGGACTAGCGGGTACCAAGAGACCCAGTACTTC. The chain links TRBV12-5 to TRBJ2-5, with 12 bases fitting TRBD2. V shed 7 bases, J shed 0 bases, and the junction held 6 bases outside the gene matches. From germline, CDR1 is LGHNT and CDR2 FRNRAP. CDR3 size: 16 residues.

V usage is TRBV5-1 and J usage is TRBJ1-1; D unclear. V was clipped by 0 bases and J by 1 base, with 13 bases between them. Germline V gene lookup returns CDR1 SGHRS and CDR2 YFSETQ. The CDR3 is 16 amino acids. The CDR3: CASSLEPGLRNTEAFF. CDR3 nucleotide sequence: TGCGCCAGCAGCTTGGAACCCGGGTTAAGGAACACTGAAGCTTTCTTT.

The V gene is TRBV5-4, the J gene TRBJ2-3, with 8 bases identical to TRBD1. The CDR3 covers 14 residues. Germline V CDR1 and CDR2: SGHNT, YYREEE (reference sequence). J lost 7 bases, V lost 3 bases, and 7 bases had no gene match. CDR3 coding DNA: TGTGCCAGCAGCTCGGGACAGGCTCCTCATACGCAGTATTTT. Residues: CASSSGQAPHTQYF.

The chain's CDR3 is CATSRGGTGGRGEAFF. As DNA, the CDR3 is TGTGCCACCAGCAGAGGCGGCACAGGGGGAAGGGGTGAAGCTTTCTTT. The chain is built from TRBV15 and TRBJ1-1; 8 nucleotides agree with TRBD1. CDR1 LNHNV and CDR2 YYDKDF come from the germline V gene (reference sequence). The CDR3 covers 16 residues. Trimming removed 1 base from V and 7 bases from J; junction bases left unmatched: 11.

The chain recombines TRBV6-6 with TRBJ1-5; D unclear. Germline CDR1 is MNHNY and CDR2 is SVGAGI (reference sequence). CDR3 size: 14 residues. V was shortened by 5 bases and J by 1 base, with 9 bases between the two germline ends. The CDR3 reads CASSRESSNQPQHF. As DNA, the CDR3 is TGTGCCAGCAGTCGGGAGTCAAGCAATCAGCCCCAGCATTTT.

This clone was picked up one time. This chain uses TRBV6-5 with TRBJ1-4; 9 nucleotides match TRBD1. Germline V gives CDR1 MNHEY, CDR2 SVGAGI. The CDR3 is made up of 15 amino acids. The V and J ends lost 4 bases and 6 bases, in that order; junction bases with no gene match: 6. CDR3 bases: TGTGCCAGCAGTTCACCCGGGACAGGGCATGAAAAACTGTTTTTT. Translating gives CASSSPGTGHEKLFF.

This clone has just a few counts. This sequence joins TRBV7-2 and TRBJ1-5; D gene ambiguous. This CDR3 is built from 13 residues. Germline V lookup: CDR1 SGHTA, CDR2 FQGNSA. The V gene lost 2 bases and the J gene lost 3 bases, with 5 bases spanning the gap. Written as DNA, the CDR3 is TGTGCCAGCAGCTTACAACTCAATCAGCCCCAGCATTTT. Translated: CASSLQLNQPQHF. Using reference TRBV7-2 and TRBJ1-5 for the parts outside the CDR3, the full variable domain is GAGVSQSPSNKVTEKGKDVELRCDPISGHTALYWYRQSLGQGLEFLIYFQGNSAPDKSGLPSDRFSAERTGGSVSTLTIQRTQQEDSAVYLCASSLQLNQPQHFGDGTRLSIL.

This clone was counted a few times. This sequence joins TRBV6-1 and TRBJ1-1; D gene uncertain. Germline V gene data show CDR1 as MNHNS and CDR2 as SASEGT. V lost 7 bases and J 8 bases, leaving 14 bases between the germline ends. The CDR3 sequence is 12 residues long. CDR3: CASISGPLEAFF. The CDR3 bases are TGTGCCAGCATAAGCGGTCCACTGGAAGCTTTCTTT.

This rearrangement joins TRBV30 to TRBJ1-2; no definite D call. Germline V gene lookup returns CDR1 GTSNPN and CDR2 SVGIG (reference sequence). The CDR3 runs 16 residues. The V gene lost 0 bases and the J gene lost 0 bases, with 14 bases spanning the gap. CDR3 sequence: CAWSVTGSGANYGYTF. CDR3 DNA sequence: TGTGCCTGGAGTGTGACTGGATCGGGAGCTAACTATGGCTACACCTTC.

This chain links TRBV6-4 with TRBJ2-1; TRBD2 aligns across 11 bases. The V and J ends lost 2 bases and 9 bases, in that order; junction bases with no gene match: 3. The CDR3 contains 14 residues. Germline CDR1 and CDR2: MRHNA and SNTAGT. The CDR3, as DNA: TGTGCCAGCAGTGACCATAGCGGGGGGGGTGAGCAGTTCTTC. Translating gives CASSDHSGGGEQFF.

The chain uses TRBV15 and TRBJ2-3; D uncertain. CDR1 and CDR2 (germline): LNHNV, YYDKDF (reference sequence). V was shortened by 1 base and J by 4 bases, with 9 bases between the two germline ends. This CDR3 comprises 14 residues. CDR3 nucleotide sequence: TGTGCCACCAGCAGAGGCTCCCGGGCAGATACGCAGTATTTT. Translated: CATSRGSRADTQYF.

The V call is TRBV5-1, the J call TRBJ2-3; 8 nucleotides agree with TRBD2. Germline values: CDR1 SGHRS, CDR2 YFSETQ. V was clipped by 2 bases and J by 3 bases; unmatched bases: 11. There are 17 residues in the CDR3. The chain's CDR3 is CASSLKVSGTGTDTQYF. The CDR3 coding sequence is TGCGCCAGCAGCTTAAAAGTTAGCGGGACCGGTACAGATACGCAGTATTTT.

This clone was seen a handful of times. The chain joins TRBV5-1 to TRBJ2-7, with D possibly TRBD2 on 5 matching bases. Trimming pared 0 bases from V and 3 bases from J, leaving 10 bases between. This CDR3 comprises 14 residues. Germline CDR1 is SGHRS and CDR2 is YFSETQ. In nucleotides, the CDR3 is TGCGCCAGCAGCTTGGAGTGGGGAGACTACGAGCAGTACTTC. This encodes CASSLEWGDYEQYF.

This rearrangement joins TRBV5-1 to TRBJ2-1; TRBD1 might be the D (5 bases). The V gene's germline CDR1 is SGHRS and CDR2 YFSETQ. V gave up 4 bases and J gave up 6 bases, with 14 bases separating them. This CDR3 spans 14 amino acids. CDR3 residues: CASSHPGQSNEQFF. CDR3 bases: TGCGCCAGCAGCCATCCAGGGCAGAGCAATGAGCAGTTCTTC. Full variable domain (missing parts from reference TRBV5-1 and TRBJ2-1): KAGVTQTPRYLIKTRGQQVTLSCSPISGHRSVSWYQQTPGQGLQFLFEYFSETQRNKGNFPGRFSGRQFSNSRSEMNVSTLELGDSALYLCASSHPGQSNEQFFGPGTRLTVL.

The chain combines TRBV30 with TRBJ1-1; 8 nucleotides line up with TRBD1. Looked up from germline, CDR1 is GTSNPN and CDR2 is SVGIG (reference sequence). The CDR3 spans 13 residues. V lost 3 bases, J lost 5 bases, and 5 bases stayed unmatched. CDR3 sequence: CAWRRDRRTEAFF. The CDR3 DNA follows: TGTGCCTGGAGGAGGGACAGGCGGACTGAAGCTTTCTTT.